A single sample is the source of the 16 T cell receptor beta chains below, sequenced in a study of cytomegalovirus exposure and HLA in healthy donors. Amplification used 60 Vbeta primers and 13 Jbeta primers. Sequenced by immunoSEQ multiplex PCR; TCRdb stores in-frame clones only, minus some. Of 150,000 to 200,000 clones listed, 82% are singletons. Sequencing was carried out using PBMCs. The receptors stem from a man aged 40-49 years in good health and CMV-seronegative.

V and J are TRBV30 and TRBJ1-1, with D perhaps matching TRBD1 (5 bases). V dropped 0 bases and J dropped 6 bases, with 11 bases sitting between them. CDR1 GTSNPN and CDR2 SVGIG come from the germline V gene (reference sequence). The length of the CDR3 is 13 residues. The CDR3 DNA reads as TGTGCCTGGAGTGTAGGAGGGGCCGCTGAAGCTTTCTTT. The encoded protein is CAWSVGGAAEAFF.

The CDR3 region is CASSQRTGGETQYF. The CDR3 coding sequence is TGTGCCAGCAGCCAGAGGACAGGGGGGGAGACCCAGTACTTC. This chain links TRBV11-3 with TRBJ2-5; 10 positions agree with TRBD1. V shed 5 bases and J 5 bases; nucleotides not matched to a gene: 5. CDR3 length: 14 residues. Germline CDR1 and CDR2: SGHNT and YENEEA. The full variable domain, with the rest looked up from reference TRBV11-3 and TRBJ2-5, is EAGVVQSPRYKIIEKKQPVAFWCNPISGHNTLYWYLQNLGQGPELLIRYENEEAVDDSQLPKDRFSAERLKGVDSTLKIQPAELGDSAVYLCASSQRTGGETQYFGPGTRLLVL.

The chain recombines TRBV4-3 with TRBJ2-3, with D possibly being TRBD1 (6 bases). The germline gives CDR1 LGHNA, CDR2 YSLEER. V lost 4 bases to trimming and J lost 2 bases, with 13 bases between them. The CDR3 has 15 residues. The CDR3 nucleotides are TGCGCCAGCAGCCTGGGGGCAGTGCCCACAGATACGCAGTATTTT. Protein product: CASSLGAVPTDTQYF.

CDR3 sequence reads: CASSQVGQGAEKLFF. The CDR3 DNA follows: TGCGCCAGCAGCCAAGTGGGGCAGGGGGCTGAAAAACTGTTTTTT. This chain uses TRBV4-3 with TRBJ1-4, with 8 bases lining up with TRBD1. With V trimmed by 1 base and J by 7 bases, 5 bases remained unmatched. CDR3 length: 15 residues. Germline CDR1 is LGHNA and CDR2 is YSLEER.

The chain employs TRBV25-1 and TRBJ1-1; perhaps TRBD1 as D (5 bases). V was trimmed by 3 bases and J by 5 bases, leaving 16 bases between them. This CDR3 is 15 amino acids long. The germline V gene encodes CDR1 MGHDK and CDR2 SYGVNS. CDR3: CASSDQRGGRTEAFF. The CDR3, as DNA: TGTGCCAGCAGTGATCAAAGGGGAGGGAGGACTGAAGCTTTCTTT.

J is TRBJ2-3 and V is TRBV4-1, with D perhaps TRBD2 (6 bases). Trimming left V 1 base short and J 4 bases short, with 12 bases between. In germline, CDR1 is MGHRA, CDR2 YSYEKL. The CDR3 extends over 15 amino acids. The CDR3 spells CASSQAGVEADTQYF. CDR3 DNA: TGCGCCAGCAGCCAAGCGGGAGTTGAGGCAGATACGCAGTATTTT.

The CDR3 coding sequence is TGTGCCAGCAGTCCTAGGGGTCCTAGCTCCTACGAGCAGTACTTC. This encodes CASSPRGPSSYEQYF. This chain uses TRBV28 with TRBJ2-7, with a tentative D call TRBD1 (5 bases). CDR3 size: 15 residues. CDR1 is MDHEN, CDR2 SYDVKM, per germline. The germline V and J ends were trimmed by 5 bases and 0 bases, with 14 bases remaining between them.

The chain uses TRBV11-2 and TRBJ2-5; 7 nucleotides line up with TRBD2. The CDR3 is 17 residues long. With 2 bases clipped from V and 0 bases from J, the junction kept 9 bases outside the gene matches. In germline, CDR1 is SGHAT, CDR2 FQNNGV. CDR3 coding DNA: TGTGCCAGCAGCTTACCGAGCGGGGCCCGGTACCAAGAGACCCAGTACTTC. It specifies CASSLPSGARYQETQYF.

J is TRBJ2-2 and V is TRBV7-2; the match to TRBD2 covers 8 bases. The CDR3 extends over 19 amino acids. The germline V gene has CDR1 SGHTA and CDR2 FQGNSA. The ends lost 1 base at V and 0 bases at J; junction bases unmatched: 10. The CDR3 region is CASSLDLVGSGANTGELFF. The CDR3 DNA reads TGTGCCAGCAGCTTAGACCTTGTCGGTAGCGGGGCGAACACCGGGGAGCTGTTTTTT.

As concerns this clone: Other DNA sequences of this sample code for an identical CDR3. This rearrangement joins TRBV7-2 to TRBJ2-3; 7 positions agree with TRBD2. This CDR3 spans 14 amino acids. V dropped 3 bases and J dropped 1; count of bases not matched to a gene: 1. CDR1 and CDR2 (germline): SGHTA, FQGNSA. The CDR3 DNA is TGTGCCAGCAGCTTGAGCGGGGGCACAGATACGCAGTATTTT. Its translation: CASSLSGGTDTQYF.

The table lists this clone with a count of one. The V call is TRBV2, the J call TRBJ2-2, with 7 bases fitting TRBD1. The J segment lost 5 bases and the V segment lost 10 bases, leaving 10 bases of the junction unmatched. This CDR3 region has 14 residues. The germline CDR1 and CDR2 sequences are SNHLY and FYNNEI. The CDR3 sequence is CATRTGVRTGELFF. CDR3 coding DNA: TGTGCCACCCGCACAGGGGTGCGAACCGGGGAGCTGTTTTTT.

The chain employs TRBV29-1 and TRBJ1-5; no firm D call. CDR1 and CDR2 from the germline V gene are SQVTM and ANQGSEA. The germline V and J ends were trimmed by 4 bases and 5 bases, with 12 bases remaining between them. The CDR3 loop spans 13 amino acids. The CDR3 loop reads CSVGRTQDQPQHF. CDR3 bases: TGCAGCGTTGGAAGGACTCAGGATCAGCCCCAGCATTTT.

The rearrangement joins TRBV30 to TRBJ1-2; possible D gene TRBD1, 6 bases. Per the germline V gene, CDR1 is GTSNPN and CDR2 is SVGIG (reference sequence). This CDR3 has 17 residues. V lost 0 bases to trimming and J lost 1 base, with 18 bases between them. CDR3 sequence reads: CAWSVLRGRGVNYGYTF. Written as DNA, the CDR3 is TGTGCCTGGAGTGTACTCAGGGGAAGAGGGGTTAACTATGGCTACACCTTC.

V usage is TRBV6-5 and J usage is TRBJ2-2, with D possibly being TRBD2 (5 bases). The CDR3 contains 15 residues. The ends were cut back, 6 bases at V and 6 bases at J, with 17 bases in the middle. Per the germline V gene, CDR1 is MNHEY and CDR2 is SVGAGI. This chain's CDR3 is CASRIQIGGPGELFF. The DNA of the CDR3 is TGTGCCAGCAGAATTCAAATTGGCGGGCCCGGGGAGCTGTTTTTT.

This sequence joins TRBV7-2 and TRBJ2-3, with 10 bases matching TRBD2. V shed 5 bases and J 6 bases; nucleotides not matched to a gene: 11. This CDR3 comprises 16 residues. Germline lookup yields CDR1 SGHTA and CDR2 FQGNSA. The CDR3 loop reads CASSPPSGRTFDTQYF. DNA of the CDR3: TGTGCCAGCAGCCCCCCTAGCGGGAGAACGTTTGATACGCAGTATTTT.

The chain uses TRBV30 and TRBJ2-4; TRBD2 might be the D (7 bases). CDR3 size: 14 residues. CDR1 GTSNPN and CDR2 SVGIG come from the germline V gene (reference sequence). CDR3 DNA sequence: TGTGCTTCCCAGGCGGGGGCGGCCAAAAACATTCAGTACTTC. As protein: CASQAGAAKNIQYF.